These 18 T cell receptor beta chains were sequenced from one sample in a study of blood T cell repertoires in COVID-19. Assay used: immunoSEQ multiplex PCR; TCRdb lists only in-frame clones, some missing. This sample yields approximately 250,000 clones, of which around 87% are seen a single time; roughly 4.9% belongs to the top ten. The specimen was peripheral blood. These receptors all stem from a woman aged 60 to 75 with COVID-19, enrolled during active disease.

V gene TRBV5-1 combines with J gene TRBJ1-1; 8 bases match TRBD1. The V gene end was trimmed by 3 bases and the J gene end by 3 bases; junction bases not matched to a gene: 4. Germline V gives CDR1 SGHRS, CDR2 YFSETQ. The CDR3 consists of 14 residues. The CDR3 nucleotides read TGCGCCAGCAGCTCTTCAGGGGGCTACACTGAAGCTTTCTTT. It specifies CASSSSGGYTEAFF.

CDR3 nucleotides: TGTGCCAGCAGTGAATGGAAGGAGGGGTTCGGTGAGCAGTTCTTC. Encoded protein: CASSEWKEGFGEQFF. V gene TRBV25-1 combines with J gene TRBJ2-1; D possibly corresponds to TRBD2 (6 bases). The V gene's germline CDR1 is MGHDK and CDR2 SYGVNS. Trimming pared 1 base from V and 9 bases from J, leaving 16 bases between. The CDR3 length is 15 residues.

The chain employs TRBV19 and TRBJ2-6; no definite D call. Germline CDR1 and CDR2: LNHDA and SQIVND (reference sequence). CDR3 length: 13 amino acids. Deletions cut 10 bases from V and 3 bases from J, with 10 bases between. The CDR3 sequence: CATLAFGANVLTF. CDR3 coding DNA: TGTGCCACCCTGGCCTTTGGGGCCAACGTCCTGACTTTC.

The V and J genes are TRBV19 and TRBJ2-2; TRBD2 agrees at 13 bases. With 8 bases clipped from V and 7 bases from J, the junction kept 7 bases outside the gene matches. The CDR3 totals 15 residues. CDR1 and CDR2 (germline): LNHDA, SQIVND (reference sequence). Here the CDR3 reads CASLTSGRAFGELFF. The CDR3 nucleotides read TGTGCCAGTTTAACTAGCGGGAGGGCCTTCGGGGAGCTGTTTTTT.

This clone came up a few times. The rearrangement uses TRBV25-1 and TRBJ1-2; a weak D match, TRBD1 (5 bases). This CDR3 is built from 13 residues. The V end lost 8 bases, the J end lost 2 bases, and 12 bases lay between the germline ends. Germline assignment: CDR1 MGHDK and CDR2 SYGVNS. CDR3 region: CASSPRGNYGYTF. DNA of the CDR3: TGTGCCAGCTCTCCCCGGGGGAACTATGGCTACACCTTC.

This rearrangement joins TRBV5-6 to TRBJ2-7; D unclear. Trimming left V 2 bases short and J 2 bases short, with 14 bases between. The germline gives CDR1 SGHDT, CDR2 YYEEEE. The CDR3 totals 15 residues. Here the CDR3 reads CASSFLLSPTYEQYF. CDR3 bases: TGTGCCAGCAGCTTTTTATTGAGCCCCACCTACGAGCAGTACTTC. Supplemented by reference TRBV5-6 and TRBJ2-7, the full variable domain reads DAGVTQSPTHLIKTRGQQVTLRCSPKSGHDTVSWYQQALGQGPQFIFQYYEEEERQRGNFPDRFSGHQFPNYSSELNVNALLLGDSALYLCASSFLLSPTYEQYFGPGTRLTVT.

The rearrangement uses TRBV7-9 and TRBJ2-5; TRBD1 aligns across 8 bases. Per the germline V gene, CDR1 is SEHNR and CDR2 is FQNEAQ (reference sequence). Trimming cost V 5 bases and J 1 base; bases outside gene matches: 12. The CDR3 totals 17 residues. In nucleotides, the CDR3 is TGTGCCAGCAGCCAAACAGGGGGACTCAATTTCCAAGAGACCCAGTACTTC. This translates into CASSQTGGLNFQETQYF.

The V gene is TRBV5-6, the J gene TRBJ1-1; D gene uncertain. Germline-derived CDR1 and CDR2 are SGHDT and YYEEEE. This CDR3 region has 14 residues. Trimming pared 2 bases from V and 11 bases from J, leaving 19 bases between. Here the CDR3 reads CASSFLGGGLIAFF. DNA for the CDR3: TGTGCCAGCAGCTTTCTTGGCGGCGGACTTATTGCTTTCTTT.

The genes are TRBV5-6 and TRBJ1-1; no firm D call. There are 14 residues in the CDR3. The ends were cut back, 3 bases at V and 6 bases at J, with 15 bases in the middle. The V gene's germline CDR1 is SGHDT and CDR2 YYEEEE. The CDR3 spells CASSWRSPRAEAFF. For the CDR3, the DNA is TGTGCCAGCAGCTGGAGGTCGCCGAGGGCTGAAGCTTTCTTT. Together with reference TRBV5-6 and TRBJ1-1, the CDR3 gives the full variable domain: DAGVTQSPTHLIKTRGQQVTLRCSPKSGHDTVSWYQQALGQGPQFIFQYYEEEERQRGNFPDRFSGHQFPNYSSELNVNALLLGDSALYLCASSWRSPRAEAFFGQGTRLTVV.

The chain employs TRBV5-4 and TRBJ2-1; a possible D gene is TRBD2 (5 bases). CDR3 length equals 13 residues. The V gene's germline CDR1 is SGHNT and CDR2 YYREEE (reference sequence). Trimming stripped 10 bases from V and 0 bases from J, with 11 bases between. CDR3 amino acids: CAQSAGSYNEQFF. DNA of the CDR3: TGTGCCCAATCCGCGGGCTCCTACAATGAGCAGTTCTTC.

The V gene is TRBV7-2, the J gene TRBJ2-5; TRBD2 agrees at 7 bases. Germline CDR1 SGHTA, CDR2 FQGNSA. V trimming: 8 bases; J trimming: 4 bases; junction bases outside the gene matches: 10. This CDR3 has 14 amino acids. The CDR3 loop reads CASGFGGEGETQYF. In nucleotides, the CDR3 is TGTGCCAGCGGATTTGGGGGGGAGGGAGAGACCCAGTACTTC. Full variable domain (remainder filled in from reference TRBV7-2 and TRBJ2-5): GAGVSQSPSNKVTEKGKDVELRCDPISGHTALYWYRQSLGQGLEFLIYFQGNSAPDKSGLPSDRFSAERTGGSVSTLTIQRTQQEDSAVYLCASGFGGEGETQYFGPGTRLLVL.

The V call is TRBV5-1, the J call TRBJ2-3, with 9 bases identical to TRBD1. Losses at the gene ends were 3 bases for V and 13 bases for J; bases not matched to a gene: 9. The CDR3 spans 13 residues. Per the germline V gene, CDR1 is SGHRS and CDR2 is YFSETQ. The CDR3 region is CASSYVGTGPEYF. As DNA, the CDR3 is TGCGCCAGCAGCTATGTTGGGACAGGGCCCGAGTATTTT.

V and J are TRBV2 and TRBJ2-1; D may be TRBD2 (5 bases). V was cut by 6 bases and J by 6 bases, with 21 bases left in between. This CDR3 region has 16 residues. The germline gives CDR1 SNHLY, CDR2 FYNNEI. CDR3 sequence reads: CASRASLRRWGNEQFF. The CDR3 region has the DNA TGTGCCAGCAGAGCCTCTTTGCGGAGGTGGGGCAATGAGCAGTTCTTC.

This clone was detected a few times. V and J are TRBV29-1 and TRBJ2-2; 10 bases match TRBD1. Germline assignment: CDR1 SQVTM and CDR2 ANQGSEA. This CDR3 is 14 amino acids long. V dropped 7 bases and J dropped 4; count of bases not matched to a gene: 6. CDR3 protein: CSADRGRGTGELFF. CDR3 DNA sequence: TGCAGCGCCGACAGGGGGCGAGGCACCGGGGAGCTGTTTTTT.

The genes are TRBV28 and TRBJ1-5; perhaps TRBD1 as D (6 bases). The CDR3 runs 16 residues. CDR1 and CDR2 (germline): MDHEN, SYDVKM. The V end lost 5 bases, the J end lost 0 bases, and 14 bases lay between the germline ends. CDR3 loop: CASSPLGQLSNQPQHF. The CDR3 region has the DNA TGTGCCAGCAGTCCATTGGGACAACTTAGCAATCAGCCCCAGCATTTT.

This clone was counted between two and nine times. The chain employs TRBV28 and TRBJ2-7, with D tentatively TRBD2 (6 bases). The CDR3 extends over 15 amino acids. V shed 6 bases and J shed 0 bases, with 15 bases lying between them. Germline V lookup: CDR1 MDHEN, CDR2 SYDVKM. The CDR3 reads CASRSGVESSYEQYF. In DNA, the CDR3 is TGTGCCAGCAGGTCGGGGGTGGAGAGCTCCTACGAGCAGTACTTC.

V usage is TRBV5-5 and J usage is TRBJ2-1; no reliable D call. The CDR3 covers 14 residues. Germline CDR1 is SGHKS and CDR2 is YYEKEE (reference sequence). V lost 0 bases to trimming and J lost 2 bases, with 6 bases between them. The CDR3 spells CASSLGAAYNEQFF. As DNA, the CDR3 is TGTGCCAGCAGCTTGGGGGCTGCCTACAATGAGCAGTTCTTC.

This chain connects TRBV7-2 to TRBJ2-1; 14 bases fit TRBD2. The CDR3 runs to 16 residues. Germline V gene sequence: CDR1 SGHTA, CDR2 FQGNSA. V dropped 5 bases and J dropped 7; count of bases not matched to a gene: 7. The CDR3 reads CASSGTSGSIWNEQFF. The CDR3 nucleotides read TGTGCCAGCAGCGGGACTAGCGGGAGTATTTGGAATGAGCAGTTCTTC.